The entry below gives a single TCR beta chain sequence along with its context. The record originates from a study of response to subunit inactivated influenza vaccine. MiXCR was run by TCRdb on the RT-PCR reads, yielding one entry per CDR3 protein. This table has about 540,000 distinct CDR3 sequences, around 25% appearing once. Germline V gene sequence: CDR1 SGHDT, CDR2 YYEEEE. V was clipped by 4 bases and J by 6 bases, with 12 bases between them. The CDR3 is made up of 13 amino acids. These same records also appear under a second study, on T cells expressing NK-cell markers. From that second work: As the method of synthesis, 5'RACE template switching with UMIs yielded TCR beta cDNA.

This chain links TRBV5-6 with TRBJ2-3; D remains unclear. This clonotype was obtained from a man between 45 and 60 years old who received an inactivated influenza vaccine. Source: CD4+ T cells sorted from PBMCs, taken 11 to 12 days after vaccination. Written as DNA, the CDR3 is TGTGCCAGCAGCATTTCGGGCCCCGATACGCAGTATTTT. Translated, it gives CASSISGPDTQYF.